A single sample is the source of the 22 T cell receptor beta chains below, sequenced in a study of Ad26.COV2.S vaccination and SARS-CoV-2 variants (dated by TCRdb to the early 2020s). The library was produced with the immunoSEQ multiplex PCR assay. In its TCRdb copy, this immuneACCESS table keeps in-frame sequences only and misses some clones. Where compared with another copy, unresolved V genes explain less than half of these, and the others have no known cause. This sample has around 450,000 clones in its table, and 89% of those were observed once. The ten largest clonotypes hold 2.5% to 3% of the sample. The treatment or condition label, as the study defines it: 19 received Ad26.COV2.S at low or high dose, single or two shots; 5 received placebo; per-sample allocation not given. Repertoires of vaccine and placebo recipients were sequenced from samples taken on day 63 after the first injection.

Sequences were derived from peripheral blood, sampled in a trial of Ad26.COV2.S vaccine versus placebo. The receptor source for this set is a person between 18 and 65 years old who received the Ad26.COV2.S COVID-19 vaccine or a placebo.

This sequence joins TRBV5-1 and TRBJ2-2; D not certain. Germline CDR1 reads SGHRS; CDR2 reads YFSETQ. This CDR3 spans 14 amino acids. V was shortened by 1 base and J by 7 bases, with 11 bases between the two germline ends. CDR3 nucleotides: TGCGCCAGCAGCTTGACATCTGCCGGCGGGGAGCTGTTTTTT. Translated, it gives CASSLTSAGGELFF.

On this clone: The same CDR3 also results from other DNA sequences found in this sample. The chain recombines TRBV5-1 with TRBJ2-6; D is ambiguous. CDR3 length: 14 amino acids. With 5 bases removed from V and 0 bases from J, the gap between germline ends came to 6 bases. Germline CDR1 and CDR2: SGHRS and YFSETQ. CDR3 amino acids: CASRASSGANVLTF. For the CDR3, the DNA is TGCGCCAGCAGGGCCAGCTCTGGGGCCAACGTCCTGACTTTC.

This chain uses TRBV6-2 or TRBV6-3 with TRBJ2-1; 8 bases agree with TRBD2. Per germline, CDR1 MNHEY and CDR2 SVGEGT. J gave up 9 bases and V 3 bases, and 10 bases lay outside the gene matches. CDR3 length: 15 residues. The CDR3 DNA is TGTGCCAGCAGTTATGTGGGCGGGGGGAAGGTTGAGCAGTTCTTC. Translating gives CASSYVGGGKVEQFF.

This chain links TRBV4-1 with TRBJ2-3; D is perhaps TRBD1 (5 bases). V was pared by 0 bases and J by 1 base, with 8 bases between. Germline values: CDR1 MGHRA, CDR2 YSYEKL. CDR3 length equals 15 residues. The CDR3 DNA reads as TGCGCCAGCAGCCAAGAAGGACACCGCACAGATACGCAGTATTTT. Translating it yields CASSQEGHRTDTQYF.

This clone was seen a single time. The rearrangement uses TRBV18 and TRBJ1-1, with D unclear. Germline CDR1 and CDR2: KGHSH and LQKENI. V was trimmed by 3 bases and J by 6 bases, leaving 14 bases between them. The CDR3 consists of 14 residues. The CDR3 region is CASSPPPGRSEAFF. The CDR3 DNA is TGTGCCAGCTCACCTCCCCCGGGCAGGTCTGAAGCTTTCTTT.

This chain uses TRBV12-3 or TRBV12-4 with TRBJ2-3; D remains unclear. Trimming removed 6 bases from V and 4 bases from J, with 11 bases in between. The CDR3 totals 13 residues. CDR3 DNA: TGTGCCAGCAGCCCAGGTAGGGCAGATACGCAGTATTTT. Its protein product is CASSPGRADTQYF.

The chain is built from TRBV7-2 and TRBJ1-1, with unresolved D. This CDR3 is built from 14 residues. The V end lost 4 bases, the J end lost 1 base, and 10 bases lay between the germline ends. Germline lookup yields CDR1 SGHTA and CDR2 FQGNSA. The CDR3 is CASSSQIGNTEAFF. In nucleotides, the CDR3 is TGTGCCAGCAGCTCACAAATTGGGAACACTGAAGCTTTCTTT.

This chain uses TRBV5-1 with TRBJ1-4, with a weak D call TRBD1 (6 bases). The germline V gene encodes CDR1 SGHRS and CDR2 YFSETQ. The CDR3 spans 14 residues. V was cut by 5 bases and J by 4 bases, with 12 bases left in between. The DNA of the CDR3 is TGCGCCAGCAGGTTGACAGGTTTTAATGAAAAACTGTTTTTT. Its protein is CASRLTGFNEKLFF.

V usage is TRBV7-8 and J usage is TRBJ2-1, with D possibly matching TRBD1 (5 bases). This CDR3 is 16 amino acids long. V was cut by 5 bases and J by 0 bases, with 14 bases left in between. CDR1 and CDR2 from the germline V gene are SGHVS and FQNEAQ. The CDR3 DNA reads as TGTGCCAGCAGCCCCCTTTGGGGCCTCTCCTACAATGAGCAGTTCTTC. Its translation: CASSPLWGLSYNEQFF.

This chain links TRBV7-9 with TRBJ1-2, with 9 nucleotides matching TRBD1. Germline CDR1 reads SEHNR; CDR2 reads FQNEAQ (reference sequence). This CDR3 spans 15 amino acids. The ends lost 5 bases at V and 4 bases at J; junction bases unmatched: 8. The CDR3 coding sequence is TGTGCCAGCAGCCCTCCGGGACAGGGCCCCTATGGCTACACCTTC. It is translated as CASSPPGQGPYGYTF. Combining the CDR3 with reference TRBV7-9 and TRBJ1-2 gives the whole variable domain DTGVSQNPRHKITKRGQNVTFRCDPISEHNRLYWYRQTLGQGPEFLTYFQNEAQLEKSRLLSDRFSAERPKGSFSTLEIQRTEQGDSAMYLCASSPPGQGPYGYTFGSGTRLTVV.

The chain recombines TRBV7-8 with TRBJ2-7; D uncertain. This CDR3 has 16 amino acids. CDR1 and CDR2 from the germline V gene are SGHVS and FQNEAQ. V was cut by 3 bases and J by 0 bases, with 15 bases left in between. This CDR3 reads CASSLGLVGSSYEQYF. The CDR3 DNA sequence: TGTGCCAGCAGCTTGGGCCTCGTAGGAAGCTCCTACGAGCAGTACTTC.

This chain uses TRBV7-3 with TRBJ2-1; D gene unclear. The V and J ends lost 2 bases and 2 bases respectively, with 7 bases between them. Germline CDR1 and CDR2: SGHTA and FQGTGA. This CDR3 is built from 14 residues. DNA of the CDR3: TGTGCCAGCAGCTTAGGGGATCCCTACAATGAGCAGTTCTTC. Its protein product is CASSLGDPYNEQFF.

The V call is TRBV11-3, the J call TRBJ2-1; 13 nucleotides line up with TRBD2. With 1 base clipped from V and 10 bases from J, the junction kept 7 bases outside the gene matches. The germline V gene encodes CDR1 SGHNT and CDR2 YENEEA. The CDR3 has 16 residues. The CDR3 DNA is TGTGCCAGCAGCTTAGCCGGGACTAGCGGGACAGGGGAGCAGTTCTTC. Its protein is CASSLAGTSGTGEQFF.

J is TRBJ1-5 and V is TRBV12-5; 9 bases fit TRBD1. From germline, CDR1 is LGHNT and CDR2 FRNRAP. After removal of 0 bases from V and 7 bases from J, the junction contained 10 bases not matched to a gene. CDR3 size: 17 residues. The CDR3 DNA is TGTGCTAGTGGTTTGGTACGGGGGACAGGGACTGGGCAGCCCCAGCATTTT. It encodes CASGLVRGTGTGQPQHF. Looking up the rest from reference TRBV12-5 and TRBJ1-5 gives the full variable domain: DARVTQTPRHKVTEMGQEVTMRCQPILGHNTVFWYRQTMMQGLELLAYFRNRAPLDDSGMPKDRFSAEMPDATLATLKIQPSEPRDSAVYFCASGLVRGTGTGQPQHFGDGTRLSIL.

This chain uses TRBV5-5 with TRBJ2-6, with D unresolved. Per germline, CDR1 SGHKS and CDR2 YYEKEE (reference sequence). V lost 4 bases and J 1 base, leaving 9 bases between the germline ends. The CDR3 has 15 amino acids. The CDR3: CASSHADSGANVLTF. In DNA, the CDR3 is TGTGCCAGCAGCCATGCTGATTCTGGGGCCAACGTCCTGACTTTC.

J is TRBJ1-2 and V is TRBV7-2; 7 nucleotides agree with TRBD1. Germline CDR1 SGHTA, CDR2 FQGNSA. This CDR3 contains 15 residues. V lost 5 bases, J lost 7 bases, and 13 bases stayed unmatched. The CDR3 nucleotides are TGTGCCAGCAGCACCTACAGGGGAGGGGATCTTGGCTACACCTTC. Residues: CASSTYRGGDLGYTF.

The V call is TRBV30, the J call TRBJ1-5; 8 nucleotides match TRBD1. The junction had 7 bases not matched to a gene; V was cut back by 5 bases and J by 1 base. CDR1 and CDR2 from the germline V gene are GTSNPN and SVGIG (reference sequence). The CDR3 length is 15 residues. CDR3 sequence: CAWAYTGGSNQPQHF. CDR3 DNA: TGTGCCTGGGCATATACAGGGGGAAGCAATCAGCCCCAGCATTTT. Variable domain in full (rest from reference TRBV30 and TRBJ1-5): SQTIHQWPATLVQPVGSPLSLECTVEGTSNPNLYWYRQAAGRGLQLLFYSVGIGQISSEVPQNLSASRPQDRQFILSSKKLLLSDSGFYLCAWAYTGGSNQPQHFGDGTRLSIL.

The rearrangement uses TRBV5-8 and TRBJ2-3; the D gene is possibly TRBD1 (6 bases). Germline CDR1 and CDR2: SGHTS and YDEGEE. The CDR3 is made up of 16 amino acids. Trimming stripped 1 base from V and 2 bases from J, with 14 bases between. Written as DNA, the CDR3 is TGTGCCAGCAGCTTGTTAGGACAGAAATACACAGATACGCAGTATTTT. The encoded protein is CASSLLGQKYTDTQYF.

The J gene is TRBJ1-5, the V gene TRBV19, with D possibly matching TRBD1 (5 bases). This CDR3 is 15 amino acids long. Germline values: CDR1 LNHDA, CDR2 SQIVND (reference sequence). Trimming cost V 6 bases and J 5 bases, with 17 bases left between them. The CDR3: CASSSLRGVDQPQHF. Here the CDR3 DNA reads TGTGCCAGTAGCTCCTTACGAGGGGTCGATCAGCCCCAGCATTTT.

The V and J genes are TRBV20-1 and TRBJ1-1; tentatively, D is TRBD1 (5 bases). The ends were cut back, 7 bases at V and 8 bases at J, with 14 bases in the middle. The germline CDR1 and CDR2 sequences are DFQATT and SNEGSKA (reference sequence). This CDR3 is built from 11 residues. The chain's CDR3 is CSVNVRGEAFF. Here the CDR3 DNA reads TGCAGTGTGAACGTCCGGGGCGAAGCTTTCTTT.

The CDR3 sequence: CASSHRGSDQPQHF. CDR3 DNA sequence: TGTGCCAGCAGCCACAGGGGATCCGATCAGCCCCAGCATTTT. V gene TRBV3-1 (or the pseudogene TRBV3-2) combines with J gene TRBJ1-5, with a possible D match to TRBD1 (6 bases). V was cut by 3 bases and J by 5 bases, with 11 bases left in between. Germline V gene sequence: CDR1 LGHDT, CDR2 YNNKEL (reference sequence). The CDR3 has 14 amino acids.

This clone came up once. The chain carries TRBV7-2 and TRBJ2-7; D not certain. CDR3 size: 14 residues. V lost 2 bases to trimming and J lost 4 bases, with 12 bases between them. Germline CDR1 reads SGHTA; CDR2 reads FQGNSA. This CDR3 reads CASSLSLHAYEQYV. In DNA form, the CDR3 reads TGTGCCAGCAGCTTAAGTCTTCACGCTTACGAGCAGTACGTC.